Only a few counts were recorded for the clone carrying this TCR beta chain. What it recognizes is unknown. This entry belongs to a study of T-cell reconstitution after alpha-beta-depleted transplantation in children. Findings and limits, study-wide: Several hundred graft clones that had expanded were reportedly the source of alpha-beta T cells about two months after transplant. Where some patients showed high TCRbeta diversity at day 60, it came from recipient T cells and thymic progenitors that had survived.

It was with unique molecular identifiers that the TCRbeta library was prepared. From the PCR reads, TCRdb called clonotypes with MiXCR, one entry per CDR3 protein. The sample carries around 94,000 distinct CDR3 sequences, 4.5% to 7.5% recorded once. In germline, CDR1 is ENHRY, CDR2 SYGVKD. V dropped 0 bases and J dropped 8; count of bases not matched to a gene: 11. CDR3 length: 19 amino acids. Here the sequenced sample was PBMCs, mostly from graft donor cells, taken 60 days after TCRalphabeta/CD19-depleted stem cell transplant. The sequence came from a female patient aged 2-10 years who had a stem cell transplant for Fanconi anemia, so the T cells may come from the graft donor. The chain recombines TRBV10-3 with TRBJ2-1, with 15 bases that match TRBD2. CDR3 loop: CAISESWTSGGADLYEQFF. CDR3 DNA sequence: TGTGCCATCAGTGAGTCGTGGACTAGCGGGGGGGCCGATTTGTATGAGCAGTTCTTC.